This TCR beta chain comes out of a study of blood T cells in healthy people across ages. Next came a second PCR, run for about 7 to 12 cycles, which used a sample-barcoded 5' primer along with a J-beta primer mix. Tagging of each cDNA molecule was performed by a template-switch adaptor with 12 random nucleotides. TCRdb re-analysed the 5' RACE reads in MiXCR, keeping a single row per CDR3 protein. The data hold about 1.4 million distinct CDR3 sequences, with approximately 59% observed a single time. V trimming: 6 bases; J trimming: 0 bases; junction bases outside the gene matches: 19. Per germline, CDR1 SGHAT and CDR2 FQNNGV. This CDR3 region has 21 residues. Healthy Caucasian individuals from Russia aged 6 to 90 served as donors.

This clonotype was sampled from a man aged 18 to 29 in good health. The V and J genes are TRBV11-2 and TRBJ2-6, with 8 bases matching TRBD1. Sequencing input: blood. CDR3 sequence (DNA): TGTGCCAGCAGACCCAGACCGGGACAGGTTCTTGAACGCTCTGGGGCCAACGTCCTGACTTTC. Translated, it gives CASRPRPGQVLERSGANVLTF.